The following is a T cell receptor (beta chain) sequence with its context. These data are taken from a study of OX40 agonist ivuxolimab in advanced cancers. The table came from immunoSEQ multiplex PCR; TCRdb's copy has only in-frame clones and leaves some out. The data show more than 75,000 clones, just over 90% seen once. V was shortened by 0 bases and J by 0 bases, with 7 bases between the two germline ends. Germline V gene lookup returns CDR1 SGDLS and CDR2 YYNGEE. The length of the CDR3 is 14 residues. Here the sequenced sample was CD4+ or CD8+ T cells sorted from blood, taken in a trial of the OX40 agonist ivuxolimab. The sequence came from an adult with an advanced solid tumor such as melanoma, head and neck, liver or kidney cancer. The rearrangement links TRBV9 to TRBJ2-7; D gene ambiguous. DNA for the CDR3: TGTGCCAGCAGCGTAGATACTTTCTCCTACGAGCAGTACTTC. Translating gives CASSVDTFSYEQYF.